The present T cell receptor (beta chain) was sequenced within a study of T cells in Graves' hyperthyroidism and ophthalmopathy (dated by TCRdb to between 2018 and 2021). A note on the overall study: A discovery cohort of approximately 97 patients, roughly 45 with Graves' ophthalmopathy and 57 with stable Graves' hyperthyroidism, was used to find distinguishing TCR V-J signatures. Prospective prediction of ophthalmopathy was tested in an independent validation cohort of 18 to 20 hyperthyroidism patients and approximately 17 patients who later progressed to ophthalmopathy. The 80 to 100 discovery patients were randomly divided into training and test sets at a 7:3 ratio. In six Graves' hyperthyroidism patients, the study also compared T-cell repertoires from thyroid tissue with T-cell repertoires from blood. After sampling, hyperthyroidism patients received methimazole starting at 30 mg daily, and ophthalmopathy patients received high-dose intravenous methylprednisolone. TCR Vbeta CDR3 sequencing of 130 to 150 peripheral blood samples (roughly 43 ophthalmopathy, 75 hyperthyroidism and 17 progressor patients) is reported in the paper. General study outcomes and caveats: Sample size was not statistically predetermined, and blinding of investigators to group allocation was not performed. During validation, the model predicted progression to ophthalmopathy a median of approximately 6 months ahead of onset, with roughly 65% sensitivity and more than 72% specificity. Blood samples also contained most of the expanded thyroid clonotypes (frequency above 0.001), which suggests that blood repertoires may reflect thyroid immune responses. Ophthalmopathy was separated from stable hyperthyroidism by a 13 V-J signature model, with approximately 89% sensitivity and about 81% specificity obtained in cross-validation and 80%/75% obtained in testing.

V is trimmed back by 3 bases and J by 7 bases, and the junction contains 7 bases that no gene match accounts for. The CDR3 numbers 14 residues from cysteine through phenylalanine. Here the CDR3 DNA is all that survives: 42 bases in frame from base 1. The germline V gene specifies SGHTA as CDR1 and FQGNSA as CDR2. Any patient with an uncontrolled infection, another autoimmune disease, pregnancy or lactation was excluded. Diagnoses were based on clinical symptoms, serum thyroxine and TRAb, thyroid ultrasound and orbital computed tomography. Total RNA was extracted with Trizol reagent, and quality was checked on an Agilent 2100 Bioanalyzer. Concerning this clonotype: No antigen is known for it. No much larger clone exists at a distance of one base, and base qualities are not known.

TCR beta CDR3 regions were amplified from RNA transcripts. For the first round of RT-PCR on the TCR CDR3, the HTBI primer set was used together with the Qiagen OneStep RT-PCR kit. The libraries were constructed in a second round of multiplex PCR and then size-selected and purified. Libraries were sequenced paired-end with 100 bp reads on an Illumina HiSeq2000. For the original study's pipeline: Raw data were processed with SOAPnuke, discarding reads with adapters, uncalled bases, mean Phred below 15, or no exact constant-primer or identifier match. High-quality paired reads were merged with COPE v1.2.5, and unique nucleotide sequences were defined as clonotypes. Clonotypes were aligned to IMGT TRBV, TRBD and TRBJ reference segments using MiTCR v1.1. The analysis included only V-J combinations with a frequency above 0.0001, which together covered roughly 99% of the repertoires. A TCS score was defined as the ratio between F50 (clonal expansion) and ExV (chaos), using BLOSUM62-based TCRdist between CDR3 peptides within each V-J. Welch's t-statistics and random forest reduced around 510 V-J features to about 13, which were used in a naive Bayes classifier (R e1071). The similarity between thyroid and blood repertoires was quantified using the Morisita-Horn index. TCRdb reran the public reads through fastp at Q25 and MiXCR, keeping productive beta chains. CDR3 protein sequences are deduplicated, and each keeps its most common genes and DNA. The V and J calls shown here were made by TCRdb, not taken from the authors' results. Here the sample has 550,000 to 700,000 distinct CDR3 sequences; around 46% occur a single time. Of the sample, around 20% is held by the ten largest clones.

This receptor was obtained from an adult woman with Graves' disease, either hyperthyroidism or ophthalmopathy (not recorded which). Sequencing was carried out using peripheral blood or thyroid tissue (not recorded which). The sequence joins TRBV7-2 to TRBJ2-5; TRBD2 fits 8 bases in the junction. The encoded CDR3 is CASSFSGEAGTQYF. The nucleotides are TGTGCCAGCAGCTTTAGCGGGGAGGCTGGGACCCAGTACTTC.